The 2 T cell receptor beta chains below all came from one sample that was sequenced in a study of cytomegalovirus exposure and HLA in healthy donors. The PCR used 60 Vbeta and 13 Jbeta primers. Libraries were prepared by immunoSEQ multiplex PCR; TCRdb keeps only in-frame clonotypes and omits some of them. The table lists over 130,000 clones, approximately 85% of them singletons. Sample: PBMCs. Receptors were obtained from a woman aged 35 to 49 in good health and CMV-seronegative.

Comment on this clone: The junction departs from the called germline gene at one end, perhaps through a read error. The CDR3 is CSSGGAGEQYF. CDR3 nucleotide sequence: TGTTCCAGCGGTGGGGCTGGCGAGCAGTACTTC. The chain employs TRBV7-9 and TRBJ2-7; tentatively, D is TRBD1 or TRBD2 (5 bases each). The germline V gene encodes CDR1 SEHNR and CDR2 FQNEAQ (reference sequence). The CDR3 length is 11 residues.

This chain uses TRBV4-3 with TRBJ2-1, with D possibly matching TRBD2 (6 bases). Trimming cost V 3 bases and J 5 bases, with 14 bases left between them. CDR1 and CDR2 from the germline V gene are LGHNA and YSLEER. The length of the CDR3 is 15 residues. CDR3 coding DNA: TGCGCCAGCAGCCAGGGAACTAGCTGGAACAATGAGCAGTTCTTC. Protein: CASSQGTSWNNEQFF.